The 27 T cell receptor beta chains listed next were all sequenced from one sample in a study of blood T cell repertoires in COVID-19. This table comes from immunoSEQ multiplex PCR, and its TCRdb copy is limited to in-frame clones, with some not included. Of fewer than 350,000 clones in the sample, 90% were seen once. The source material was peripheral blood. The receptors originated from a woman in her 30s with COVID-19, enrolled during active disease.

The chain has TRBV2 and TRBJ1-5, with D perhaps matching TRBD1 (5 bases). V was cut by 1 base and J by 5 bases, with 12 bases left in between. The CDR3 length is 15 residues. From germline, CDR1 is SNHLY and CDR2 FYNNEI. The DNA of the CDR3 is TGTGCCAGCAGTGAAGATAGGGGATCGGATCAGCCCCAGCATTTT. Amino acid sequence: CASSEDRGSDQPQHF.

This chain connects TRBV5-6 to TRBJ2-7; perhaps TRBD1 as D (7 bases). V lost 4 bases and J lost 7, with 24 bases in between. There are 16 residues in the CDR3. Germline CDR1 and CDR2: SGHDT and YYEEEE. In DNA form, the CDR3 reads TGTGCCAGCAGCGGCACCAGGGAGGAGGGGGCGAGGGAGCAGTACTTC. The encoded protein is CASSGTREEGAREQYF. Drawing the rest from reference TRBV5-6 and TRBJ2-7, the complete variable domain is DAGVTQSPTHLIKTRGQQVTLRCSPKSGHDTVSWYQQALGQGPQFIFQYYEEEERQRGNFPDRFSGHQFPNYSSELNVNALLLGDSALYLCASSGTREEGAREQYFGPGTRLTVT.

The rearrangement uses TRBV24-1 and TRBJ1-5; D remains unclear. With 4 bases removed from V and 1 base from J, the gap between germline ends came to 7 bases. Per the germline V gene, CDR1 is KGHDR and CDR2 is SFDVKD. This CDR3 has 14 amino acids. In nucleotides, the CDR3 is TGTGCCACCAGTGAGGGAGGGAGCAATCAGCCCCAGCATTTT. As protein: CATSEGGSNQPQHF.

The CDR3 loop is CASSPPKQDNQPQHF. The CDR3 coding sequence is TGTGCCAGCTCACCACCGAAACAGGACAATCAGCCCCAGCATTTT. The chain couples TRBV18 to TRBJ1-5; tentatively, D is TRBD1 (5 bases). Germline-derived CDR1 and CDR2 are KGHSH and LQKENI. The CDR3 is 15 amino acids. Trimming shortened V by 0 bases and J by 3 bases, and 9 bases separated the two germline ends.

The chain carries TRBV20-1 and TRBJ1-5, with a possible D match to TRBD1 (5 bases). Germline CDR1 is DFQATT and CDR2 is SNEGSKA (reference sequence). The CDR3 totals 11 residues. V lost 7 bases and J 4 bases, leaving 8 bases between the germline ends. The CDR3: CSVGGNQPQHF. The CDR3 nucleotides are TGCAGTGTGGGGGGGAATCAGCCCCAGCATTTT.

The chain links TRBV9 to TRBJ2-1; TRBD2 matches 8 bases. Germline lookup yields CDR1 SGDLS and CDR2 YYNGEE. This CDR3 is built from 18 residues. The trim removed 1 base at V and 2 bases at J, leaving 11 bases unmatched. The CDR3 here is CASSVSPAVREAYNEQFF. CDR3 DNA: TGTGCCAGCAGCGTAAGCCCCGCAGTGCGGGAGGCCTACAATGAGCAGTTCTTC. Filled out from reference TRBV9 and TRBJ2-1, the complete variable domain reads DSGVTQTPKHLITATGQRVTLRCSPRSGDLSVYWYQQSLDQGLQFLIQYYNGEERAKGNILERFSAQQFPDLHSELNLSSLELGDSALYFCASSVSPAVREAYNEQFFGPGTRLTVL.

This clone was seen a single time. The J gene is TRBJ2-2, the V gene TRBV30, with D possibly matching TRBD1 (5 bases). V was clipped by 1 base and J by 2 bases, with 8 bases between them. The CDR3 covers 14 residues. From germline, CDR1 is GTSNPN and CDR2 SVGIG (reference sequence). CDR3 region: CAWSARTNTGELFF. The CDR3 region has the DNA TGTGCCTGGAGTGCGCGGACAAACACCGGGGAGCTGTTTTTT.

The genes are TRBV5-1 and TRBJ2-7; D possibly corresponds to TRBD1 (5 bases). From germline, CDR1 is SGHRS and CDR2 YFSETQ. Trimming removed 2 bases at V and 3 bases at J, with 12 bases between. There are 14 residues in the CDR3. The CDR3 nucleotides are TGCGCCAGCAGCTTAGGGAAGGGGCTCTACGAGCAGTACTTC. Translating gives CASSLGKGLYEQYF.

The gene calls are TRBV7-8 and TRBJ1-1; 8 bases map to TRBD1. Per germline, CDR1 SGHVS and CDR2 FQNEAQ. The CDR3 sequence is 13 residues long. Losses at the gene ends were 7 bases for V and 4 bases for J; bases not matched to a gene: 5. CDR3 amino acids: CASTVQGGTEAFF. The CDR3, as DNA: TGTGCCAGCACCGTACAGGGGGGCACTGAAGCTTTCTTT.

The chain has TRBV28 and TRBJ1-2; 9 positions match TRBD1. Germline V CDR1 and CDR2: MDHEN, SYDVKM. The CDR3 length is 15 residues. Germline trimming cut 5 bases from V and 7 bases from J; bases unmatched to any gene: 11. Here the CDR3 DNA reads TGTGCCAGCAGTCCCCGGGACAGGGATGCGTCTGGCTACACCTTC. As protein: CASSPRDRDASGYTF.

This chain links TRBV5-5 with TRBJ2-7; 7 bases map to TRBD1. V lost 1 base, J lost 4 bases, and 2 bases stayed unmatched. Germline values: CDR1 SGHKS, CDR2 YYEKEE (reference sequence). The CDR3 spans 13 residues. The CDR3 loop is CASSLYRGYEQYF. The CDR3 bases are TGTGCCAGCAGCTTGTACAGGGGATACGAGCAGTACTTC.

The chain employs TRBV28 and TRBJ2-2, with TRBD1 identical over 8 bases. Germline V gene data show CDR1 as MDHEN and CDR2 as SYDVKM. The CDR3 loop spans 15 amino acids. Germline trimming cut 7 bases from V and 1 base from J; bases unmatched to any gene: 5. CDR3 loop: CASTLGQVNTGELFF. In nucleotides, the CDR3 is TGTGCCAGCACCCTGGGACAGGTGAACACCGGGGAGCTGTTTTTT.

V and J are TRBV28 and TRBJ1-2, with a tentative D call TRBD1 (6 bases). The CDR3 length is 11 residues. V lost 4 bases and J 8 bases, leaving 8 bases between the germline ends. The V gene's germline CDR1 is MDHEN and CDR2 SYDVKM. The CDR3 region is CASSYRVGYTF. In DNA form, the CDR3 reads TGTGCCAGCAGTTACAGGGTAGGCTACACCTTC.

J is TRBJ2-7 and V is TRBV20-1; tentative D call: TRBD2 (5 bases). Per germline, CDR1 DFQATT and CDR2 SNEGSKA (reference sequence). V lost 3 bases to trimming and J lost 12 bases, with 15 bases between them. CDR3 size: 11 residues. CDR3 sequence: CSASVAGVGYF. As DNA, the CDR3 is TGCAGTGCTAGCGTCGCGGGTGTAGGGTACTTC.

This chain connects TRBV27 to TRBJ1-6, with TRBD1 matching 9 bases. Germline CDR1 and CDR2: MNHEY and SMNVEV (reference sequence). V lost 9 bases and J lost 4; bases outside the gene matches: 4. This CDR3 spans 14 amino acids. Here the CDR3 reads CASRTGAYNSPLHF. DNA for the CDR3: TGTGCCAGTCGGACAGGGGCTTATAATTCACCCCTCCACTTT.

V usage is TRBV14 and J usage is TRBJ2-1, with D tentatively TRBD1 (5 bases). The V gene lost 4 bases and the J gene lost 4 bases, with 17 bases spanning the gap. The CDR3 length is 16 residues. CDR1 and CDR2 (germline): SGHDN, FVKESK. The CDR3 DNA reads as TGTGCCAGCAGCCCCCACCCCCAGGGTGGATACAATGAGCAGTTCTTC. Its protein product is CASSPHPQGGYNEQFF.

For the CDR3, the DNA is TGTGCCACCCAACCCGGGGGATGGAAGCCCCAGCATTTT. Translation: CATQPGGWKPQHF. The V call is TRBV19, the J call TRBJ1-5; a weak D match, TRBD1 (5 bases). The CDR3 is made up of 13 amino acids. Germline loops: CDR1 LNHDA, CDR2 SQIVND (reference sequence). V lost 10 bases and J lost 8, with 18 bases in between.

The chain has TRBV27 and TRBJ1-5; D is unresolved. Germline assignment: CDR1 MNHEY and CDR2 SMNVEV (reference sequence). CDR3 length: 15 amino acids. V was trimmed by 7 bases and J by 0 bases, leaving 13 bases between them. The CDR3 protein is CASNPHRNSNQPQHF. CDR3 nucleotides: TGTGCCAGCAACCCACACAGAAATAGCAATCAGCCCCAGCATTTT.

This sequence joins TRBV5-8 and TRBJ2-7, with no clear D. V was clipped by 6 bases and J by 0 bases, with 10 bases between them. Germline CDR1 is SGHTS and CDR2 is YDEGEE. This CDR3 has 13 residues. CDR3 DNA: TGTGCCAGCATCCGACTGGACTCCTACGAGCAGTACTTC. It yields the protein CASIRLDSYEQYF.

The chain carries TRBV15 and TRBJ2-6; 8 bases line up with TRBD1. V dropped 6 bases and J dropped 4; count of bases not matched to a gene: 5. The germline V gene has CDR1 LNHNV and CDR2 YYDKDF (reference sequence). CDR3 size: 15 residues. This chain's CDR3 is CATRRQGSGANVLTF. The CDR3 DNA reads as TGTGCCACCAGGAGACAGGGGTCAGGGGCCAACGTCCTGACTTTC.

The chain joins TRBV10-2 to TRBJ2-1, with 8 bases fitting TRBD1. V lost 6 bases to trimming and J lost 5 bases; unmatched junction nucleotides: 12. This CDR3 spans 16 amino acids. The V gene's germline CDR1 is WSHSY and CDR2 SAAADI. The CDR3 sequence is CASSDYTGTGDNEQFF. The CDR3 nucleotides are TGCGCCAGCAGCGACTACACCGGGACAGGAGACAATGAGCAGTTCTTC.

The CDR3 here is CASSQDGLAGVGEQFF. The CDR3 nucleotides are TGCGCCAGCAGCCAAGATGGACTAGCGGGAGTAGGTGAGCAGTTCTTC. This chain joins TRBV4-1 and TRBJ2-1; the match to TRBD2 covers 13 bases. The ends lost 0 bases at V and 9 bases at J; junction bases unmatched: 5. The CDR3 is made up of 16 amino acids. Per the germline V gene, CDR1 is MGHRA and CDR2 is YSYEKL.

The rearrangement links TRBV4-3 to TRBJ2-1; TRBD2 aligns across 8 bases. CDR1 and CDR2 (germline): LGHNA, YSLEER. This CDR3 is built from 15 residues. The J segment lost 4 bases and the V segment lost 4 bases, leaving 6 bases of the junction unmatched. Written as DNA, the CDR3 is TGCGCCAGCAGCCTCACGGGAGGGGTATACAATGAGCAGTTCTTC. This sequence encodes CASSLTGGVYNEQFF.

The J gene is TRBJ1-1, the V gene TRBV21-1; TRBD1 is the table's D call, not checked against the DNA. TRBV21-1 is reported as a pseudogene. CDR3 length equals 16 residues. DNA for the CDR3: TGTGCCAGCAGCAGACGACAGGCTAAAATGAACACTGAAGCTTTCTTT. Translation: CASSRRQAKMNTEAFF.

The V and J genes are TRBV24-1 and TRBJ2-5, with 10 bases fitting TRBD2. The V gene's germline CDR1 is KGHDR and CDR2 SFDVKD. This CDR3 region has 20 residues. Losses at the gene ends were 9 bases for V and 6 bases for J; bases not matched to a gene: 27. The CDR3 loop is CATERDSSGRAEAESKTQYF. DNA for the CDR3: TGTGCCACCGAGAGGGACTCAAGCGGGAGGGCTGAGGCAGAATCGAAGACCCAGTACTTC.

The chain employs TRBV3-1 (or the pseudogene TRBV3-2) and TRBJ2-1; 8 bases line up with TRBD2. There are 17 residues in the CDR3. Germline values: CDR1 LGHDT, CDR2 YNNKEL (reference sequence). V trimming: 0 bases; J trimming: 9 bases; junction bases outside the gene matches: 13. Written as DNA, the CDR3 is TGTGCCAGCAGCCAAGACGAAGGGCTAGCGGGCGCAAGTGAGCAGTTCTTC. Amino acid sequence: CASSQDEGLAGASEQFF.

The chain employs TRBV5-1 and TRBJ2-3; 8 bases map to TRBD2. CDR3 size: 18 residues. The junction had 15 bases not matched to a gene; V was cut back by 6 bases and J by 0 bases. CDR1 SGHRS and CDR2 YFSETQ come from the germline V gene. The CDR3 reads CASKQGTSGSPSTDTQYF. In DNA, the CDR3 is TGCGCCAGCAAACAAGGGACTAGTGGGTCTCCTAGCACAGATACGCAGTATTTT.